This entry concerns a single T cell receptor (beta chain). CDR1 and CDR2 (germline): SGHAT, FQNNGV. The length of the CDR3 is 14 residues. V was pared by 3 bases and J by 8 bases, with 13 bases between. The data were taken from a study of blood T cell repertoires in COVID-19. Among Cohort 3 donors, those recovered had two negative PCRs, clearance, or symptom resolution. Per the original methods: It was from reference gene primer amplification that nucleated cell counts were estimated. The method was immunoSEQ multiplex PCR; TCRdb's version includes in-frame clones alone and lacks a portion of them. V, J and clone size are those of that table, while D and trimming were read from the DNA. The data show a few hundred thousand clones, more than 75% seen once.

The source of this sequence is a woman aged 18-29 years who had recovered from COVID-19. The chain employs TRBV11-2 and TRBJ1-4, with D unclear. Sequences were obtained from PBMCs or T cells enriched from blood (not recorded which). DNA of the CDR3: TGTGCCAGCAGCTTGTGGAGGGAGAGGGAAAAACTGTTTTTT. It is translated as CASSLWREREKLFF.